This paragraph reports one TCR beta chain. Its antigen is unknown. The germline V and J ends were trimmed by 3 bases and 5 bases, with 13 bases remaining between them. The CDR3 spans 13 residues. Germline V gene data show CDR1 as SQVTM and CDR2 as ANQGSEA. This sample is part of a study of cytomegalovirus exposure and HLA in healthy donors. Assay used: immunoSEQ multiplex PCR; TCRdb lists only in-frame clones, some missing. The repertoire holds 150,000 to 200,000 clones, with more than 70% as singletons. General study results and limits: TCR beta chains numbering 150 to 200 were designated cytomegalovirus-associated. Most sequenced TCRs were rare (though some public TCRs occurred in many donors). Cytomegalovirus status was reportedly diagnosed by the classifier with high sensitivity and specificity.

Specimen: PBMCs. The chain combines TRBV29-1 with TRBJ1-2, with D perhaps matching TRBD1 (5 bases). The receptor comes from a woman under 30 in good health and CMV-seronegative. The CDR3 region is CSVDDSPSYGYTF. As DNA, the CDR3 is TGCAGCGTTGACGACAGCCCCTCATATGGCTACACCTTC.